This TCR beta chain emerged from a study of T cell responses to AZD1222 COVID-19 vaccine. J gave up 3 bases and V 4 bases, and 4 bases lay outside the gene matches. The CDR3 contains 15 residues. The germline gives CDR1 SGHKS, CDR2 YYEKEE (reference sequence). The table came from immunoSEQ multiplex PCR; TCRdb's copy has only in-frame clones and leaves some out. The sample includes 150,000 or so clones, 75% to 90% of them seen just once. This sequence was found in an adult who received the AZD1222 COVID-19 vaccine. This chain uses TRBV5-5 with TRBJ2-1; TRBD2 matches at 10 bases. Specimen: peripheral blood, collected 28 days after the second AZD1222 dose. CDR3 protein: CASSPVAGGYNEQFF. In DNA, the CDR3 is TGTGCCAGCAGCCCGGTAGCGGGAGGCTACAATGAGCAGTTCTTC.